The 7 T cell receptor beta chains below all came from one sample that was sequenced in a study of T cells in narcolepsy (dated by TCRdb to 2016 to 2019). Their antigens remain unidentified. The library was made by the immunoSEQ multiplex PCR assay. The source is immuneACCESS, and TCRdb retained only in-frame sequences with V and J called. Part of the clones is not carried over; for the studies checked, unresolved V genes explain less than half of this, and the remainder is unexplained. This sample comprises more than 550 clones, 28% of them detected only once. The top ten clones comprise 50% to 75% of the sample. The specimen sequenced was cultured CD8+ T cells from cerebrospinal fluid. The receptors were sampled from a human donor with narcolepsy.

This clone was seen only once. The chain is built from TRBV4-2 and TRBJ1-4; D is ambiguous. This CDR3 has 12 amino acids. Trimming left V 5 bases short and J 7 bases short, with 8 bases between. Germline CDR1 is LGHNA and CDR2 is YNFKEQ. The CDR3: CASSLDGEKLFF. The CDR3 bases are TGTGCCAGCAGCTTAGACGGTGAAAAACTGTTTTTT.

The table lists this clone with a count of one. The V and J genes are TRBV28 and TRBJ2-6; perhaps TRBD2 as D (7 bases). The V end lost 1 base, the J end lost 0 bases, and 13 bases lay between the germline ends. The CDR3 is made up of 18 amino acids. Germline CDR1 is MDHEN and CDR2 is SYDVKM. The DNA for the CDR3 is TGTGCCAGCAGTTTATCGCGGGGGCTCAGCTCTGGGGCCAACGTCCTGACTTTC. This translates into CASSLSRGLSSGANVLTF.

Relative to its sample, this clone is large. The sample carries other DNA sequences with the same CDR3. The rearrangement joins TRBV7-3 to TRBJ2-2, with 9 bases fitting TRBD2. This CDR3 has 14 residues. J lost 7 bases, V lost 4 bases, and 4 bases had no gene match. Looked up from germline, CDR1 is SGHTA and CDR2 is FQGTGA. CDR3 sequence: CASSSKAGGGELFF. The CDR3 DNA is TGTGCCAGCAGCTCAAAAGCGGGAGGCGGGGAGCTGTTTTTT.

This clone ranks as medium-sized (0.01 to 0.1%). The chain uses TRBV7-9 and TRBJ2-1; 7 bases map to TRBD2. Per germline, CDR1 SEHNR and CDR2 FQNEAQ (reference sequence). With 2 bases clipped from V and 0 bases from J, the junction kept 10 bases outside the gene matches. The CDR3 sequence is 18 residues long. Here the CDR3 reads CASSLPAGVSSSYNEQFF. The DNA of the CDR3 is TGTGCCAGCAGCTTACCTGCGGGGGTATCCAGCTCCTACAATGAGCAGTTCTTC. Using reference TRBV7-9 and TRBJ2-1 for the parts outside the CDR3, the full variable domain is DTGVSQNPRHKITKRGQNVTFRCDPISEHNRLYWYRQTLGQGPEFLTYFQNEAQLEKSRLLSDRFSAERPKGSFSTLEIQRTEQGDSAMYLCASSLPAGVSSSYNEQFFGPGTRLTVL.

Only a few counts were recorded for this clone. The chain joins TRBV27 to TRBJ2-7, with 10 nucleotides matching TRBD2. Germline lookup yields CDR1 MNHEY and CDR2 SMNVEV (reference sequence). The CDR3 sequence is 16 residues long. V shed 5 bases, J shed 3 bases, and the junction held 10 bases outside the gene matches. The DNA of the CDR3 is TGTGCCAGCAGTCAACAGACAGGGACTAGCGTCTACGAGCAGTACTTC. It is translated as CASSQQTGTSVYEQYF.

This clone ranks as hyperexpanded (1% or more). The chain has TRBV14 and TRBJ2-3; D is undetermined. The germline V gene encodes CDR1 SGHDN and CDR2 FVKESK. The CDR3 spans 15 residues. Trimming left V 8 bases short and J 2 bases short, with 17 bases between. The DNA of the CDR3 is TGTGCCAGCCGCAGAGGAGCTTACTCCACAGATACGCAGTATTTT. This gives the protein CASRRGAYSTDTQYF.

The sample holds a few counts of this clone. The chain is built from TRBV7-1 and TRBJ1-3, with D uncertain. TRBV7-1 qualifies as an ORF whose function is uncertain. The V gene lost 4 bases and the J gene lost 3 bases, with 13 bases spanning the gap. The CDR3 has 15 amino acids. DNA for the CDR3: TGTGCCAGCAGCTTAGCCCCCGGGGTTGGAAACACCATATATTTT. Protein sequence: CASSLAPGVGNTIYF.